The 10 T cell receptor beta chains listed next were all sequenced from one sample in a study of chemoradiotherapy in HPV16-positive cancers. Profiling relied on immunoSEQ multiplex PCR, and the TCRdb table lists in-frame clones only, not all of them. The sample includes fewer than 30,000 clones, roughly 94% of them seen just once. Sampling was done from a patient who underwent chemoradiotherapy. The receptors come from a human donor with HPV-associated anogenital cancer.

The genes are TRBV7-2 and TRBJ1-2; the D is unclear. In germline, CDR1 is SGHTA, CDR2 FQGNSA. The CDR3 sequence is 13 residues long. V gave up 2 bases and J gave up 7 bases, with 11 bases separating them. CDR3 coding DNA: TGTGCCAGCAGCTTATTTAATCAGGCTGGCTACACCTTC. This encodes CASSLFNQAGYTF. The full variable domain, completed using reference TRBV7-2 and TRBJ1-2, is GAGVSQSPSNKVTEKGKDVELRCDPISGHTALYWYRQSLGQGLEFLIYFQGNSAPDKSGLPSDRFSAERTGGSVSTLTIQRTQQEDSAVYLCASSLFNQAGYTFGSGTRLTVV.

The J gene is TRBJ1-1, the V gene TRBV11-2, with 8 positions matching TRBD1. Per the germline V gene, CDR1 is SGHAT and CDR2 is FQNNGV. Trimming took 5 bases from V and 4 from J; bases not matched to a gene: 6. CDR3 size: 14 residues. The CDR3 loop reads CASSGQGAITEAFF. CDR3 nucleotides: TGTGCCAGCAGCGGGCAGGGGGCCATCACTGAAGCTTTCTTT.

The rearrangement links TRBV5-1 to TRBJ2-5; D perhaps matches TRBD1 (5 bases). The CDR3 sequence is 15 residues long. V gave up 3 bases and J gave up 5 bases, with 17 bases separating them. The V gene's germline CDR1 is SGHRS and CDR2 YFSETQ. Here the CDR3 DNA reads TGCGCCAGCAGCTCCCCCGGCAGGGTATGGGAGACCCAGTACTTC. It codes for CASSSPGRVWETQYF.

The chain carries TRBV9 and TRBJ2-7; D may be TRBD2 (5 bases). CDR3 length equals 12 residues. Trimming pared 4 bases from V and 13 bases from J, leaving 18 bases between. Germline V gene data show CDR1 as SGDLS and CDR2 as YYNGEE. The CDR3 is CASSPPLAQIYF. The CDR3 nucleotides are TGTGCCAGCAGCCCCCCTCTAGCCCAGATATACTTC.

The chain uses TRBV19 and TRBJ2-7; 9 bases align to TRBD1. The CDR3 has 17 residues. Looked up from germline, CDR1 is LNHDA and CDR2 is SQIVND (reference sequence). V gave up 5 bases and J gave up 2 bases; unmatched junction bases: 13. The CDR3 region is CASSLAPPGTGPYEQYF. CDR3 DNA: TGTGCCAGTAGTTTGGCCCCTCCCGGGACAGGGCCCTACGAGCAGTACTTC.

The genes are TRBV5-8 and TRBJ1-1; tentatively, D is TRBD1 (5 bases). The CDR3 totals 15 residues. Germline V gene sequence: CDR1 SGHTS, CDR2 YDEGEE. Trimming removed 0 bases at V and 0 bases at J, with 9 bases between. The CDR3 loop is CASSLEGVLNTEAFF. CDR3 sequence (DNA): TGTGCCAGCAGCTTGGAAGGGGTTCTGAACACTGAAGCTTTCTTT. The full variable domain, rest sourced from reference TRBV5-8 and TRBJ1-1, is EAGVTQSPTHLIKTRGQQATLRCSPISGHTSVYWYQQALGLGLQFLLWYDEGEERNRGNFPPRFSGRQFPNYSSELNVNALELEDSALYLCASSLEGVLNTEAFFGQGTRLTVV.

The J gene is TRBJ1-4, the V gene TRBV5-1; TRBD1 aligns across 8 bases. Germline loops: CDR1 SGHRS, CDR2 YFSETQ. V lost 4 bases and J lost 3; bases outside the gene matches: 5. The CDR3 totals 15 residues. CDR3 loop: CASSAGQGANEKLFF. CDR3 in DNA: TGCGCCAGCAGCGCCGGACAGGGTGCTAATGAAAAACTGTTTTTT. The whole variable domain, filled in from reference TRBV5-1 and TRBJ1-4, reads KAGVTQTPRYLIKTRGQQVTLSCSPISGHRSVSWYQQTPGQGLQFLFEYFSETQRNKGNFPGRFSGRQFSNSRSEMNVSTLELGDSALYLCASSAGQGANEKLFFGSGTQLSVL.

The genes are TRBV6-5 and TRBJ1-1; D remains unclear. There are 15 residues in the CDR3. CDR1 MNHEY and CDR2 SVGAGI come from the germline V gene. Trimming left V 6 bases short and J 1 base short, with 15 bases between. CDR3 region: CASRLKATGNTEAFF. The CDR3, as DNA: TGTGCCAGCAGGCTGAAAGCTACCGGGAACACTGAAGCTTTCTTT.

J is TRBJ2-5 and V is TRBV11-2, with D possibly TRBD1 on 6 matching bases. Trimming took 5 bases from V and 5 from J, leaving 12 bases between them. There are 13 residues in the CDR3. The germline V gene encodes CDR1 SGHAT and CDR2 FQNNGV. In DNA form, the CDR3 reads TGTGCCAGCAGCCCAGGGGCCCGGGAGACCCAGTACTTC. Amino acids: CASSPGARETQYF.

As concerns this clone: The sample contains more than one DNA sequence encoding this CDR3. The genes are TRBV7-8 and TRBJ1-1; D ambiguous. Trimming stripped 5 bases from V and 0 bases from J, with 7 bases between. The CDR3 contains 13 residues. The germline V gene encodes CDR1 SGHVS and CDR2 FQNEAQ. The DNA of the CDR3 is TGTGCCAGCAGCCCGGGGTTGAACACTGAAGCTTTCTTT. Protein: CASSPGLNTEAFF.